These T cell receptor beta chains were read from a single sample in a study of T cell responses to AZD1222 COVID-19 vaccine. Here immunoSEQ multiplex PCR was the method, and the copy in TCRdb shows in-frame clones only, minus some. The profile shows around 120,000 clones, roughly 91% of them singletons. The specimen comprised peripheral blood, sampled on day 0 of AZD1222 vaccination. The receptors shown here come from an adult in good health. CDR3s include the opening cysteine and the closing phenylalanine or tryptophan. The order of the fields is D gene, clone size, J gene, V gene, CDR3 protein, CDR3 DNA. The D gene is left open where the match is weak. The size of a clone is reported for some rows only, either as once, few or many, or as a class for expanded clones.

.	.	TRBJ1-4	TRBV20-1	CSASPAGREKLFF	TGCAGTGCTAGTCCGGCAGGGCGCGAAAAACTGTTTTTT
.	.	TRBJ2-1	TRBV30	CAWTRFSPEQFF	TGTGCCTGGACCCGGTTTTCCCCTGAGCAGTTCTTC
.	.	TRBJ2-1	TRBV2	CASSEAFYEQFF	TGTGCCAGCAGTGAAGCGTTCTATGAGCAGTTCTTC
TRBD1	.	TRBJ1-1	TRBV28	CASSLRQGRAEAFF	TGTGCCAGCAGTTTACGACAGGGCAGGGCTGAAGCTTTCTTT
.	few	TRBJ1-5	TRBV27	CASSPNSSNQPQHF	TGTGCCAGCAGTCCCAACAGTAGCAATCAGCCCCAGCATTTT
.	many	TRBJ2-7	TRBV25-1	CASSERQGGEQYF	TGTGCCAGCAGTGAACGTCAAGGTGGCGAGCAGTACTTC
.	.	TRBJ1-3	TRBV3-1/TRBV3-2	CASSPQGYSGNTIYF	TGTGCCAGCAGCCCACAGGGATACTCTGGAAACACCATATATTTT
.	.	TRBJ1-5	TRBV28	CASSSGVGNQPQHF	TGTGCCAGCAGTTCAGGGGTCGGCAATCAGCCCCAGCATTTT
TRBD1	.	TRBJ1-3	TRBV9	CASSARGTGGGNTIYF	TGTGCCAGCAGCGCTCGGGGGACAGGAGGGGGAAACACCATATATTTT
TRBD1	.	TRBJ1-1	TRBV5-1	CASSLVAGGQNTEAFF	TGCGCCAGCAGCTTGGTTGCAGGGGGCCAGAACACTGAAGCTTTCTTT
.	.	TRBJ1-1	TRBV3-1/TRBV3-2	CASSPKRGKQGEAFF	TGTGCCAGCAGCCCCAAGCGAGGGAAACAGGGCGAGGCTTTCTTT
TRBD1	.	TRBJ1-2	TRBV27	CASSSLGTVYGYTF	TGTGCCAGCAGTAGCCTCGGGACAGTCTATGGCTACACCTTC
TRBD1	.	TRBJ1-1	TRBV5-6	CASSPGTGLTTEAFF	TGTGCCAGCAGCCCCGGGACAGGGTTGACCACTGAAGCTTTCTTT
.	.	TRBJ1-3	TRBV15	CATSRGRPTSGNTIYF	TGTGCCACCAGCAGGGGGCGCCCCACCTCTGGAAACACCATATATTTT
TRBD2	.	TRBJ2-1	TRBV30	CAWGRAINEQFF	TGTGCCTGGGGGAGGGCCATCAATGAGCAGTTCTTC
.	.	TRBJ1-1	TRBV30	CAWSVGAGGTEAFF	TGTGCCTGGAGTGTAGGAGCCGGTGGCACTGAAGCTTTCTTT
TRBD1	.	TRBJ1-1	TRBV6-5	CASSPNRGFTEAFF	TGTGCCAGCAGTCCTAACAGGGGGTTTACTGAAGCTTTCTTT
.	.	TRBJ1-2	TRBV6-5	CASSYAPTYGYTF	TGTGCCAGCAGTTACGCACCAACCTATGGCTACACCTTC
.	once	TRBJ2-1	TRBV5-6	CASSPDFNEQFF	TGTGCCAGCAGCCCTGACTTTAATGAGCAGTTCTTC
TRBD2	.	TRBJ2-2	TRBV19	CASSSRGGSTGELFF	TGTGCCAGTAGTTCCCGGGGCGGGAGCACCGGGGAGCTGTTTTTT
TRBD2	.	TRBJ2-1	TRBV7-2	CASSLASSGGAFEQFF	TGTGCCAGCAGCTTAGCGTCTAGCGGGGGGGCCTTTGAGCAGTTCTTC
.	.	TRBJ1-2	TRBV5-8	CASSLRINYGYTF	TGTGCCAGCAGCTTACGGATTAACTATGGCTACACCTTC
.	.	TRBJ1-1	TRBV29-1	CSVGRGGEAFF	TGCAGCGTTGGTCGCGGCGGGGAAGCTTTCTTT
TRBD1	.	TRBJ2-5	TRBV5-6	CASSRGFIGTGRETQYF	TGTGCCAGCAGCCGCGGGTTTATTGGGACAGGGAGGGAGACCCAGTACTTC
TRBD2	.	TRBJ2-1	TRBV24-1	CATSDSMTSGAYNEQFF	TGTGCCACCAGTGATTCTATGACTAGCGGGGCCTACAATGAGCAGTTCTTC
TRBD1	.	TRBJ1-2	TRBV7-6	CASSLAPGQGVDYGYTF	TGTGCCAGCAGCTTAGCACCGGGACAGGGGGTTGACTATGGCTACACCTTC
TRBD2	.	TRBJ2-7	TRBV28	CPRFSGAEKAYEQYF	TGTCCCCGGTTTAGCGGGGCAGAGAAGGCCTACGAGCAGTACTTC
TRBD2	.	TRBJ2-1	TRBV4-2	CASSQGSLAGEGEQFF	TGTGCCAGCAGCCAAGGGTCCCTAGCGGGGGAAGGTGAGCAGTTCTTC
TRBD1	.	TRBJ2-3	TRBV30	CAWNNRGWTDTQYF	TGTGCCTGGAATAACAGGGGGTGGACAGATACGCAGTATTTT
.	.	TRBJ2-5	TRBV5-5	CASSLERLTEETQYF	TGTGCCAGCAGCTTGGAGCGGTTGACAGAAGAGACCCAGTACTTC
TRBD2	.	TRBJ2-5	TRBV7-7	CASSFPGGQETQYF	TGTGCCAGCAGCTTCCCGGGGGGTCAAGAGACCCAGTACTTC
.	once	TRBJ2-5	TRBV7-2	CASSAGNQETQYF	TGTGCCAGCAGCGCAGGAAATCAAGAGACCCAGTACTTC
.	.	TRBJ2-3	TRBV4-2	CASSQEMRLGTLTYTQYF	TGTGCCAGCAGCCAAGAAATGCGGTTAGGAACCCTCACATATACGCAGTATTTT
TRBD1	.	TRBJ1-5	TRBV2	CASSGRTGIEWNQPQHF	TGTGCCAGCAGTGGCCGGACAGGAATTGAGTGGAATCAGCCCCAGCATTTT
.	.	TRBJ1-2	TRBV14	CASSQALGHLYGYTF	TGTGCCAGCAGCCAAGCTCTGGGACACCTCTATGGCTACACCTTC
TRBD1	.	TRBJ1-6	TRBV15	CATSRHRQGAANSPLHF	TGTGCCACCAGCAGACACAGACAGGGGGCCGCTAATTCACCCCTCCACTTT
TRBD1	.	TRBJ2-7	TRBV18	CASSPWSAGQGADYEQYF	TGTGCCAGCTCACCATGGTCCGCGGGACAGGGGGCTGACTACGAGCAGTACTTC
.	.	TRBJ2-7	TRBV11-2	CASSSESALALYEQYF	TGTGCCAGCAGCTCCGAGTCAGCTCTAGCTCTCTACGAGCAGTACTTC
TRBD1	.	TRBJ2-1	TRBV27	CASSLPTGDEQFF	TGTGCCAGCAGTTTACCCACAGGGGATGAGCAGTTCTTC
.	.	TRBJ1-1	TRBV30	CAWSVQGLQRAFF	TGTGCCTGGAGTGTACAGGGTCTTCAACGAGCTTTCTTT
.	.	TRBJ2-3	TRBV5-8	CASSLGAGSSTDTQYF	TGTGCCAGCAGCTTGGGTGCAGGTTCTAGCACAGATACGCAGTATTTT
.	.	TRBJ1-2	TRBV7-8	CASSLSRTTDNYGYTF	TGTGCCAGCAGCTTATCCCGGACGACAGACAACTATGGCTACACCTTC
.	.	TRBJ1-5	TRBV4-1	CASSREAGYSNQPQHF	TGCGCCAGCAGCCGGGAAGCAGGATATAGCAATCAGCCCCAGCATTTT
TRBD1	.	TRBJ2-7	TRBV5-6	CASSPGQGFEQYF	TGTGCCAGCAGCCCGGGACAGGGATTCGAGCAGTACTTC
TRBD1	.	TRBJ1-2	TRBV11-3	CASSLPDRGGPNYGYTF	TGTGCCAGCAGCTTACCCGACAGGGGGGGTCCAAACTATGGCTACACCTTC
TRBD1	.	TRBJ1-1	TRBV5-1	CASSYQPGQGGTEAFF	TGCGCCAGCAGCTACCAGCCGGGACAGGGGGGCACTGAAGCTTTCTTT
.	once	TRBJ1-2	TRBV4-1	CASSHGNTGRYGYTF	TGCGCCAGCAGCCACGGAAACACAGGACGCTATGGCTACACCTTC
.	.	TRBJ2-5	TRBV19	CASSMRQGGLETQYF	TGTGCCAGTAGTATGAGGCAGGGGGGATTGGAGACCCAGTACTTC
TRBD1	once	TRBJ2-5	TRBV7-9	CASSPWTGGIETQYF	TGTGCCAGCAGCCCCTGGACAGGGGGCATCGAGACCCAGTACTTC
.	.	TRBJ1-2	TRBV5-1	CASSREPYGYTF	TGCGCCAGCAGCAGGGAACCCTATGGCTACACCTTC